Listed here are 30 T cell receptor beta chains from one sample, sequenced in a study of T cell responses to AZD1222 COVID-19 vaccine. Measured with immunoSEQ multiplex PCR; TCRdb has only the in-frame clones, and not every one. Found here are about 110,000 clones, 70% to 90% of them singletons; the top ten hold approximately 15%. Sample: peripheral blood, taken 28 days after the second AZD1222 dose. These receptors all come from an adult who received the AZD1222 COVID-19 vaccine.

The genes are TRBV29-1 and TRBJ1-1, with D hard to call. The CDR3 has 13 residues. V lost 7 bases, J lost 0 bases, and 12 bases lay in between. Per the germline V gene, CDR1 is SQVTM and CDR2 is ANQGSEA. CDR3 amino acids: CSACGRLNTEAFF. DNA of the CDR3: TGCAGCGCCTGTGGACGCTTGAACACTGAAGCTTTCTTT.

The rearrangement uses TRBV12-1 and TRBJ2-1; the D call in the table, TRBD2, was not verified against the DNA. TRBV12-1 is a pseudogene. This CDR3 has 16 residues. CDR3 amino acids: CASSYLGLAGEAEQFF. The CDR3 DNA is TGTGCCAGCAGCTACCTAGGACTAGCGGGAGAGGCTGAGCAGTTCTTC.

The J gene is TRBJ1-4, the V gene TRBV28, with 8 positions matching TRBD1. The CDR3 consists of 14 residues. CDR1 is MDHEN, CDR2 SYDVKM, per germline. Trimming at V came to 6 bases and at J to 7 bases, leaving 7 bases not matched to a gene. The CDR3 DNA sequence: TGTGCCAGCAGCCGGACAGGGTCGAGTGAAAAACTGTTTTTT. Translating gives CASSRTGSSEKLFF.

The chain recombines TRBV19 with TRBJ1-5, with TRBD1 as a possible D gene (5 bases). The germline V gene has CDR1 LNHDA and CDR2 SQIVND (reference sequence). V lost 5 bases to trimming and J lost 11 bases, with 25 bases between them. This CDR3 has 16 amino acids. The CDR3 nucleotides are TGTGCCAGTAGTGGTTGGGAAGGACCCGCAAGCAGGGCCCAGCATTTT. It specifies CASSGWEGPASRAQHF.

V usage is TRBV9 and J usage is TRBJ1-3; no reliable D call. V lost 0 bases and J 3 bases, leaving 7 bases between the germline ends. The CDR3 has 14 residues. Per germline, CDR1 SGDLS and CDR2 YYNGEE. The CDR3 DNA reads TGTGCCAGCAGCGTAGGGAGGGTTGGAAACACCATATATTTT. Translating gives CASSVGRVGNTIYF.

The V gene is TRBV11-3, the J gene TRBJ2-7; D might be TRBD1 (5 bases). CDR1 is SGHNT, CDR2 YENEEA, per germline. The CDR3 is 14 residues long. V lost 7 bases, J lost 5 bases, and 18 bases lay in between. The CDR3 DNA reads TGTGCCAGCACCCCGCCAGGGCCGACGGACGAGCAGTACTTC. Amino acid sequence: CASTPPGPTDEQYF.

CDR3 DNA: TGCAGCGTTACCCCAGGCCCCCCATCCTACAATGAGCAGTTCTTC. Protein sequence: CSVTPGPPSYNEQFF. J is TRBJ2-1 and V is TRBV29-1; the D is unclear. Between the trimmed V and J ends, which lost 5 bases and 1 base, there was a span of 15 bases. CDR1 and CDR2 from the germline V gene are SQVTM and ANQGSEA. The CDR3 has 15 residues.

The chain has TRBV5-5 and TRBJ2-7, with D possibly being TRBD1 (5 bases). V was shortened by 0 bases and J by 1 base, with 8 bases between the two germline ends. This CDR3 has 14 residues. The germline gives CDR1 SGHKS, CDR2 YYEKEE (reference sequence). The CDR3 DNA follows: TGTGCCAGCAGCTTGGACAGGTTGTCCTACGAGCAGTACTTC. Its translation is CASSLDRLSYEQYF.

The rearrangement uses TRBV14 and TRBJ2-3, with a weak D call TRBD2 (8 bases). The CDR3 is 17 residues long. The V and J ends lost 4 bases and 5 bases respectively, with 22 bases between them. Germline V lookup: CDR1 SGHDN, CDR2 FVKESK. The CDR3 region has the DNA TGTGCCAGCAGCCCCGGGAGGGGGCGCTCAGGCCTAGATACGCAGTATTTT. Its protein is CASSPGRGRSGLDTQYF.

The gene calls are TRBV5-1 and TRBJ1-2, with D hard to call. V lost 4 bases and J lost 4, with 26 bases in between. This CDR3 is built from 18 residues. CDR1 SGHRS and CDR2 YFSETQ come from the germline V gene. The CDR3 sequence is CASSPLRRTLTLTYGYTF. The CDR3 coding sequence is TGCGCCAGCAGCCCCCTTCGACGGACCTTAACGCTTACCTATGGCTACACCTTC.

V gene TRBV3-1 (or the pseudogene TRBV3-2) combines with J gene TRBJ1-5; D remains unclear. The V and J ends lost 3 bases and 5 bases respectively, with 8 bases between them. This CDR3 spans 13 amino acids. In germline, CDR1 is LGHDT, CDR2 YNNKEL (reference sequence). CDR3 protein: CASSQGGHQPQHF. DNA for the CDR3: TGTGCCAGCAGCCAGGGAGGGCATCAGCCCCAGCATTTT.

The chain combines TRBV19 with TRBJ2-5, with 12 nucleotides matching TRBD1. The junction had 6 bases not matched to a gene; V was cut back by 6 bases and J by 1 base. Germline assignment: CDR1 LNHDA and CDR2 SQIVND (reference sequence). The CDR3 is made up of 16 amino acids. In DNA form, the CDR3 reads TGTGCCAGTAGCTCGGGACAGGGGGCGGCCCAAGAGACCCAGTACTTC. It is translated as CASSSGQGAAQETQYF.

In DNA form, the CDR3 reads TGTGCCAGCAGCTTCACGGGGGCCAGATTTGGGGAGCAGTACTTC. The encoded protein is CASSFTGARFGEQYF. The chain uses TRBV5-4 and TRBJ2-7; tentatively, D is TRBD1 or TRBD2 (6 bases each). The germline V gene has CDR1 SGHNT and CDR2 YYREEE (reference sequence). This CDR3 has 15 amino acids. V lost 2 bases and J 7 bases, leaving 19 bases between the germline ends.

This clone has only one observation. The gene calls are TRBV4-1 and TRBJ2-1, with 11 bases that match TRBD2. This CDR3 contains 19 residues. The germline gives CDR1 MGHRA, CDR2 YSYEKL. V lost 3 bases and J lost 2; bases outside the gene matches: 12. The CDR3 reads CASSHLALLAGDPYNEQFF. The CDR3 DNA reads as TGCGCCAGCAGCCACCTTGCCCTACTAGCGGGAGACCCCTACAATGAGCAGTTCTTC.

V usage is TRBV7-9 and J usage is TRBJ1-2; D is unclear. Trimming took 5 bases from V and 0 from J, leaving 7 bases between them. The CDR3 consists of 13 residues. The V gene's germline CDR1 is SEHNR and CDR2 FQNEAQ (reference sequence). The CDR3 here is CASSLRANYGYTF. DNA of the CDR3: TGTGCCAGCAGCCTCCGGGCTAACTATGGCTACACCTTC. Complete variable domain (other parts from reference TRBV7-9 and TRBJ1-2): DTGVSQNPRHKITKRGQNVTFRCDPISEHNRLYWYRQTLGQGPEFLTYFQNEAQLEKSRLLSDRFSAERPKGSFSTLEIQRTEQGDSAMYLCASSLRANYGYTFGSGTRLTVV.

This chain links TRBV10-1 with TRBJ1-1; TRBD1 agrees at 8 bases. This CDR3 is built from 16 residues. Germline loops: CDR1 WNHNN, CDR2 SYGVQD (reference sequence). V lost 6 bases to trimming and J lost 5 bases; unmatched junction nucleotides: 14. The CDR3 protein is CASSVAGGSRRTEAFF. The CDR3 nucleotides are TGCGCCAGCAGCGTCGCAGGGGGCTCTCGTAGAACTGAAGCTTTCTTT.

The V gene is TRBV18, the J gene TRBJ2-1, with 10 bases that match TRBD2. This CDR3 comprises 18 residues. With 2 bases clipped from V and 1 base from J, the junction kept 8 bases outside the gene matches. CDR1 KGHSH and CDR2 LQKENI come from the germline V gene. This CDR3 is CASSPTPSGSGSYNEQFF. The CDR3 DNA reads as TGTGCCAGCTCACCAACTCCTAGCGGGAGTGGTTCCTACAATGAGCAGTTCTTC. The full variable domain, rest sourced from reference TRBV18 and TRBJ2-1, is NAGVMQNPRHLVRRRGQEARLRCSPMKGHSHVYWYRQLPEEGLKFMVYLQKENIIDESGMPKERFSAEFPKEGPSILRIQQVVRGDSAAYFCASSPTPSGSGSYNEQFFGPGTRLTVL.

V gene TRBV7-6 combines with J gene TRBJ2-7, with 7 bases that match TRBD1. The CDR3 has 14 residues. V gave up 5 bases and J gave up 2 bases; unmatched junction bases: 6. The germline V gene has CDR1 SGHVS and CDR2 FNYEAQ. This chain's CDR3 is CASSPTGRTYEQYF. The CDR3 region has the DNA TGTGCCAGCAGCCCGACAGGGAGAACCTACGAGCAGTACTTC.

The chain combines TRBV15 with TRBJ1-6, with 8 bases aligning to TRBD1. CDR1 and CDR2 (germline): LNHNV, YYDKDF (reference sequence). CDR3 length equals 15 residues. With V trimmed by 1 base and J by 7 bases, 3 bases remained unmatched. The CDR3 protein is CATSRARDRNSPLHF. CDR3 nucleotides: TGTGCCACCAGCAGAGCTAGGGACAGGAATTCACCCCTCCACTTT. The full variable domain, in which reference TRBV15 and TRBJ1-6 provide the parts outside the CDR3, is DAMVIQNPRYQVTQFGKPVTLSCSQTLNHNVMYWYQQKSSQAPKLLFHYYDKDFNNEADTPDNFQSRRPNTSFCFLDIRSPGLGDTAMYLCATSRARDRNSPLHFGNGTRLTVT.

This chain joins TRBV11-3 and TRBJ2-5, with TRBD1 matching over 8 bases. CDR3 length equals 15 residues. V was pared by 1 base and J by 5 bases, with 6 bases of the junction left unmatched. Germline V gene sequence: CDR1 SGHNT, CDR2 YENEEA. The CDR3 DNA reads as TGTGCCAGCAGCTTAGGACAGGGGCAAGGGGAGACCCAGTACTTC. Amino acids: CASSLGQGQGETQYF.

The chain has TRBV7-6 and TRBJ1-2; 7 positions agree with TRBD1. With 5 bases clipped from V and 4 bases from J, the junction kept 10 bases outside the gene matches. The germline V gene encodes CDR1 SGHVS and CDR2 FNYEAQ. The CDR3 runs 15 residues. The CDR3 protein is CASSPRQGGSYGYTF. The CDR3 coding sequence is TGTGCCAGCAGCCCACGACAGGGTGGGAGCTATGGCTACACCTTC. Full variable domain (rest looked up from reference TRBV7-6 and TRBJ1-2): GAGVSQSPRYKVTKRGQDVALRCDPISGHVSLYWYRQALGQGPEFLTYFNYEAQQDKSGLPNDRFSAERPEGSISTLTIQRTEQRDSAMYRCASSPRQGGSYGYTFGSGTRLTVV.

This chain uses TRBV6-5 with TRBJ2-5; D perhaps matches TRBD2 (5 bases). Trimming cost V 9 bases and J 5 bases, with 22 bases left between them. CDR1 and CDR2 (germline): MNHEY, SVGAGI. The CDR3 is 15 amino acids. The CDR3 protein is CASEETPAGGETQYF. The CDR3 region has the DNA TGTGCCAGTGAAGAAACGCCGGCAGGCGGGGAGACCCAGTACTTC.

The chain's CDR3 is CASSLRQGAANEKLFF. CDR3 nucleotides: TGTGCCAGCAGCTTGAGACAGGGGGCAGCTAATGAAAAACTGTTTTTT. The genes are TRBV5-4 and TRBJ1-4, with TRBD1 identical over 10 bases. This CDR3 region has 16 residues. V dropped 1 base and J dropped 3; count of bases not matched to a gene: 3. Germline loops: CDR1 SGHNT, CDR2 YYREEE (reference sequence).

This chain connects TRBV20-1 to TRBJ2-7; D may match TRBD1 or TRBD2 (5 bases each). The CDR3 is 12 amino acids. Per the germline V gene, CDR1 is DFQATT and CDR2 is SNEGSKA (reference sequence). V lost 3 bases, J lost 4 bases, and 10 bases lay in between. CDR3 in amino acids: CSASGGGYEQYF. The CDR3 DNA reads as TGCAGTGCTAGTGGTGGGGGATACGAGCAGTACTTC.

CDR3 in amino acids: CASSYRDSYGYTF. The CDR3 DNA reads as TGTGCCAGCAGTTACCGGGACAGCTATGGCTACACCTTC. The chain employs TRBV6-5 and TRBJ1-2; 7 bases are shared with TRBD1. The CDR3 loop spans 13 amino acids. J was trimmed by 4 bases and V by 2 bases; bases with no gene match: 1. Germline lookup yields CDR1 MNHEY and CDR2 SVGAGI.

V usage is TRBV4-1 and J usage is TRBJ2-1; the match to TRBD1 covers 8 bases. Germline values: CDR1 MGHRA, CDR2 YSYEKL. The trim removed 5 bases at V and 6 bases at J, leaving 6 bases unmatched. The CDR3 length is 14 residues. The CDR3 loop reads CASSTGTGLNEQFF. The CDR3 nucleotides read TGCGCCAGCAGCACCGGGACAGGACTCAATGAGCAGTTCTTC.

The chain joins TRBV19 to TRBJ2-2; 8 bases line up with TRBD2. The trim removed 7 bases at V and 7 bases at J, leaving 14 bases unmatched. Germline-derived CDR1 and CDR2 are LNHDA and SQIVND (reference sequence). This CDR3 spans 16 amino acids. The CDR3 reads CASNERGPQDGGELFF. The CDR3 region has the DNA TGTGCCAGTAACGAGCGGGGGCCACAGGATGGCGGGGAGCTGTTTTTT. Together with reference TRBV19 and TRBJ2-2, the CDR3 gives the full variable domain: DGGITQSPKYLFRKEGQNVTLSCEQNLNHDAMYWYRQDPGQGLRLIYYSQIVNDFQKGDIAEGYSVSREKKESFPLTVTSAQKNPTAFYLCASNERGPQDGGELFFGEGSRLTVL.

The CDR3 sequence: CATGEGLGQPQHF. CDR3 DNA sequence: TGTGCCACCGGGGAAGGCCTGGGGCAGCCCCAGCATTTT. The chain combines TRBV24-1 with TRBJ1-5; D is unresolved. Per germline, CDR1 KGHDR and CDR2 SFDVKD. The V gene lost 9 bases and the J gene lost 7 bases, with 15 bases spanning the gap. The CDR3 contains 13 residues.

This chain links TRBV27 with TRBJ1-1, with D tentatively TRBD1 (6 bases). V was pared by 0 bases and J by 4 bases, with 21 bases between. CDR1 is MNHEY, CDR2 SMNVEV, per germline (reference sequence). The CDR3 is 18 residues long. CDR3 protein: CASSLSGFVGALATEAFF. As DNA, the CDR3 is TGTGCCAGCAGTTTATCTGGGTTTGTGGGGGCGCTTGCCACTGAAGCTTTCTTT.

The chain recombines TRBV7-8 with TRBJ1-5; TRBD1 aligns across 9 bases. Trimming removed 1 base from V and 1 base from J; junction bases left unmatched: 8. The germline gives CDR1 SGHVS, CDR2 FQNEAQ. The CDR3 consists of 18 residues. The CDR3 sequence is CASSLVGTGILSNQPQHF. Written as DNA, the CDR3 is TGTGCCAGCAGCTTAGTAGGGACAGGGATTCTGAGCAATCAGCCCCAGCATTTT.